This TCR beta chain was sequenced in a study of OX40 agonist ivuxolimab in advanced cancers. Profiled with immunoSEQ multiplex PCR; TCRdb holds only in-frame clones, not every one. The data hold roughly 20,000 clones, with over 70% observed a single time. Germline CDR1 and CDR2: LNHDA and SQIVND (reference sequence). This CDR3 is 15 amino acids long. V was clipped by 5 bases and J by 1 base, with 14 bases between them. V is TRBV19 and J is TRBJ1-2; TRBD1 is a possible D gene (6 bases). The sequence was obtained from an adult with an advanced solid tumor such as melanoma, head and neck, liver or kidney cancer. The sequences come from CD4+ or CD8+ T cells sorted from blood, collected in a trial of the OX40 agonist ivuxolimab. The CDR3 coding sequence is TGTGCCAGTAGTCCCTACCAGGGGTATAACTATGGCTACACCTTC. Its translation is CASSPYQGYNYGYTF.